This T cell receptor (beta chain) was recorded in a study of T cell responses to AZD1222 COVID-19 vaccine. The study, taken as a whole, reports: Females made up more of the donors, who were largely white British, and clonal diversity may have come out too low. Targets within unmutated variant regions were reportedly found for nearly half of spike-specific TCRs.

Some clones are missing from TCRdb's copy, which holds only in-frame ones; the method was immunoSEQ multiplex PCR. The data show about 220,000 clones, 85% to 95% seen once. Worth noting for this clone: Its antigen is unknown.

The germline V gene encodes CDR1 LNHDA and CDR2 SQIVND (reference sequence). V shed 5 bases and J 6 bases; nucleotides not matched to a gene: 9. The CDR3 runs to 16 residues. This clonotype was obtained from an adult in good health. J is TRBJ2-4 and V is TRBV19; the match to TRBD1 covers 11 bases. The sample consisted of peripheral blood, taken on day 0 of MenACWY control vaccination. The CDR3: CASSPGTGGSLNIQYF. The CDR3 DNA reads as TGTGCCAGTAGTCCCGGGACAGGGGGAAGCTTAAACATTCAGTACTTC. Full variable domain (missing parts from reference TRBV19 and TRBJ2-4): DGGITQSPKYLFRKEGQNVTLSCEQNLNHDAMYWYRQDPGQGLRLIYYSQIVNDFQKGDIAEGYSVSREKKESFPLTVTSAQKNPTAFYLCASSPGTGGSLNIQYFGAGTRLSVL.